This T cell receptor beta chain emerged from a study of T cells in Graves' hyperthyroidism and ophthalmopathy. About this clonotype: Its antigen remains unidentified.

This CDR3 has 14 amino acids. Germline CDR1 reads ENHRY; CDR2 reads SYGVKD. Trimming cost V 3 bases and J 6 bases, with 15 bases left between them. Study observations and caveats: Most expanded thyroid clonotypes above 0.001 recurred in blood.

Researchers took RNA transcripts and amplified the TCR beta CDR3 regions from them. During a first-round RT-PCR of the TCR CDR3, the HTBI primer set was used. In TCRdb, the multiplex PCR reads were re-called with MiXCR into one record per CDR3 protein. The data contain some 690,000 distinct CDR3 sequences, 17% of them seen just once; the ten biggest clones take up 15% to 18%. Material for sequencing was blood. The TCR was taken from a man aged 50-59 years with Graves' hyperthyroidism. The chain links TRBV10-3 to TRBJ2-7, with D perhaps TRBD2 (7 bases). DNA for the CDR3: TGTGCCATCAGTGAAGGGGGGGGCGCGGTCGAGCAGTACTTC. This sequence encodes CAISEGGGAVEQYF.